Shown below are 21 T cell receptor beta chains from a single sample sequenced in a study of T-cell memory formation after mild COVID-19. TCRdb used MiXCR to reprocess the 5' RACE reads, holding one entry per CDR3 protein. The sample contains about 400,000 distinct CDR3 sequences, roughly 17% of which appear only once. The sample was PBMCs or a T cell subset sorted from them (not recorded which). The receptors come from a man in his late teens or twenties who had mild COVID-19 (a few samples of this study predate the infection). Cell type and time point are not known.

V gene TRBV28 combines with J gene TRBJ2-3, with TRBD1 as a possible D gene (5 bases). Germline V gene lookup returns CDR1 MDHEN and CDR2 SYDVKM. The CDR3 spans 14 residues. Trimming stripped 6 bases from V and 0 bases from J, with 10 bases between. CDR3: CASSNRMSTDTQYF. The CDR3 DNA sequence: TGTGCCAGCAGCAACAGGATGAGCACAGATACGCAGTATTTT.

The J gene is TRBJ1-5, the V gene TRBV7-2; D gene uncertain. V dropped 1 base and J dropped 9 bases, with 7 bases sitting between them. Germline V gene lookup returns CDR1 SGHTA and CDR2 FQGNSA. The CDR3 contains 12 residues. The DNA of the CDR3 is TGTGCCAGCAGCTTAGTTGGGCTGCCCCAGCATTTT. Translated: CASSLVGLPQHF.

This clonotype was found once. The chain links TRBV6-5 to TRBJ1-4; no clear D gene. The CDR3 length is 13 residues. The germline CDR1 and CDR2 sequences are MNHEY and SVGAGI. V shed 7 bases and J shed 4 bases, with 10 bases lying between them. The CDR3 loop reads CASTRGNNEKLFF. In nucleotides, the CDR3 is TGTGCCAGCACGCGGGGTAATAATGAAAAACTGTTTTTT.

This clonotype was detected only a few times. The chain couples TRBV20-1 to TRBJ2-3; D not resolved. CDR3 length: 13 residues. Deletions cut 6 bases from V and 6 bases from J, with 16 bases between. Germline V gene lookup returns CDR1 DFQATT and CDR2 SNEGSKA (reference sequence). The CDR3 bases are TGCAGTGCCCCCCAGGCTGGCGTCGATACGCAGTATTTT. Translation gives CSAPQAGVDTQYF.

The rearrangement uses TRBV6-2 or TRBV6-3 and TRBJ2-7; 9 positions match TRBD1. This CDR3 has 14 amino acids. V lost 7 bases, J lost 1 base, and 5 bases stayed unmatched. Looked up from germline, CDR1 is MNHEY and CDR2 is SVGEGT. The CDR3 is CASKGQGLSYEQYF. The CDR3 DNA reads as TGTGCCAGCAAAGGACAGGGGTTATCCTACGAGCAGTACTTC.

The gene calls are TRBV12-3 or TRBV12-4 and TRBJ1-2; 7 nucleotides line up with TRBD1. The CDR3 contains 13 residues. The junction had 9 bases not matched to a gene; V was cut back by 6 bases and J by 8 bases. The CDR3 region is CASSRPDRDGYTF. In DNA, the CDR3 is TGTGCCAGCAGCCGACCCGACAGGGACGGCTACACCTTC.

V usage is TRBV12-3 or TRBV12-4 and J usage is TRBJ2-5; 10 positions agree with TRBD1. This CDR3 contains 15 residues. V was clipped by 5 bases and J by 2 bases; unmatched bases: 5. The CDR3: CASSTGTGEQETQYF. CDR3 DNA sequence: TGTGCCAGCAGTACCGGGACAGGGGAGCAAGAGACCCAGTACTTC.

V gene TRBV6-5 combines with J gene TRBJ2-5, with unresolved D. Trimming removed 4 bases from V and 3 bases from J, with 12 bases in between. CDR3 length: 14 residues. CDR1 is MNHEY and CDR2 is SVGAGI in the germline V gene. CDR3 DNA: TGTGCCAGCAGTTCGTTTTCAGGTGAAGAGACCCAGTACTTC. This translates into CASSSFSGEETQYF.

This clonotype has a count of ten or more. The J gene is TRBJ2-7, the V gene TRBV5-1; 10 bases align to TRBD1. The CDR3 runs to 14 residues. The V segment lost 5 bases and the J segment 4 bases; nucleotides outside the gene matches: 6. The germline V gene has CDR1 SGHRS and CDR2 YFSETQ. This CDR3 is CASSPGTGAYEQYV. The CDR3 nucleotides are TGCGCCAGCAGTCCCGGGACAGGGGCTTACGAGCAGTACGTC.

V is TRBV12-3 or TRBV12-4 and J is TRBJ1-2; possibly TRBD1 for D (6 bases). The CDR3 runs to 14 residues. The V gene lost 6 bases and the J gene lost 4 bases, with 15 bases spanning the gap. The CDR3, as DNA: TGTGCCAGCAGAAATACAGGGATAGGCTATGGCTACACCTTC. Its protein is CASRNTGIGYGYTF.

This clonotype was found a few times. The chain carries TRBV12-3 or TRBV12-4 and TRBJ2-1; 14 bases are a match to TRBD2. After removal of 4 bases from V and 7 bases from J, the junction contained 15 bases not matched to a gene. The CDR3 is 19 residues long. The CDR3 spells CASSSHKLPTSGGANEQFF. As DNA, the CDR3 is TGTGCCAGCAGTTCCCATAAGTTACCGACTAGCGGGGGGGCAAATGAGCAGTTCTTC.

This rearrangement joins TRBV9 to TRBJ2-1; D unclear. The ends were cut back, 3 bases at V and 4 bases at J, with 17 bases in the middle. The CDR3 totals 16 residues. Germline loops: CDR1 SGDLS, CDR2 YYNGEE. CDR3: CASSALWDTSYNEQFF. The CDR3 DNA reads TGTGCCAGCAGCGCCCTATGGGATACTTCGTACAATGAGCAGTTCTTC.

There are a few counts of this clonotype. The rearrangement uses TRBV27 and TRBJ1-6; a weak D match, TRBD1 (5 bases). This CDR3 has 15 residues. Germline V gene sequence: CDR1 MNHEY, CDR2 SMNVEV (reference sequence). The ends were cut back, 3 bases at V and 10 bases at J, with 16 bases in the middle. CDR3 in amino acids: CASSLEGEVNSPLHF. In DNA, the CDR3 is TGTGCCAGCAGTTTGGAAGGGGAGGTAAACTCACCCCTCCACTTT.

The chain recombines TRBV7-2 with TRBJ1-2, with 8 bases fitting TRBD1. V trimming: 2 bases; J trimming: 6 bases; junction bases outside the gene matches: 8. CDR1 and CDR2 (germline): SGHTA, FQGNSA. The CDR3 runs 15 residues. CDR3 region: CASSLYQGAENGYTF. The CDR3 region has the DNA TGTGCCAGCAGCTTATACCAGGGGGCGGAAAATGGCTACACCTTC.

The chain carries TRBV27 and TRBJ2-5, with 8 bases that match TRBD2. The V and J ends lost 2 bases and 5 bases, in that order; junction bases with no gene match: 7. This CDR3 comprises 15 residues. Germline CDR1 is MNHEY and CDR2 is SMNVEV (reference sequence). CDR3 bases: TGTGCCAGCAGTTTACGGGGGACTAGAGCGGAGACCCAGTACTTC. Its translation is CASSLRGTRAETQYF.

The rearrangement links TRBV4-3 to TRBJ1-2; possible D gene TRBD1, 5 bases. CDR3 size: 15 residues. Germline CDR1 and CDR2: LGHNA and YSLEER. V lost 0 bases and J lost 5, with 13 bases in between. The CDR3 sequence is CASSQERTGAYGYTF. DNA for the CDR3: TGCGCCAGCAGCCAAGAACGAACCGGGGCGTATGGCTACACCTTC.

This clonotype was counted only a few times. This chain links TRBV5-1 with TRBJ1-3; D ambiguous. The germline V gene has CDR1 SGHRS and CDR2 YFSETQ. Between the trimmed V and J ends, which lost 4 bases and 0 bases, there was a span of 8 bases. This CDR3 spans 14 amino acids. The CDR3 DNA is TGCGCCAGCAGCCCACAAGACTCTGGAAACACCATATATTTT. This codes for CASSPQDSGNTIYF.

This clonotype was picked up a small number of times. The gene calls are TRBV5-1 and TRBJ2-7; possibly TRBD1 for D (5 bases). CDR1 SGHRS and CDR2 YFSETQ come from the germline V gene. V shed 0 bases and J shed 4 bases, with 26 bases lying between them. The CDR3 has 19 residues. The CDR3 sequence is CASSLVETARRPSRYEQYV. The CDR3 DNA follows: TGCGCCAGCAGCTTGGTCGAGACAGCTAGACGACCCTCGAGGTACGAGCAGTACGTC.

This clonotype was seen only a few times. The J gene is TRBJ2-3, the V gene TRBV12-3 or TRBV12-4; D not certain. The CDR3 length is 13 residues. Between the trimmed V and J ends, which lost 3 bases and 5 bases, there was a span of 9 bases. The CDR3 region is CASSFGLRDTQYF. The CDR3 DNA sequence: TGTGCCAGCAGTTTTGGGCTGCGAGATACGCAGTATTTT.

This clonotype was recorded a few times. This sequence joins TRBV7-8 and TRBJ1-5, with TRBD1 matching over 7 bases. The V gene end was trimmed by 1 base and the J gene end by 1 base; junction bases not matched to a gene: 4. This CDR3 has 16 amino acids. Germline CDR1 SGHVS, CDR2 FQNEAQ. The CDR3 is CASSLGGRGSNQPQHF. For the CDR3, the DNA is TGTGCCAGCAGCTTAGGGGGCAGGGGGAGCAATCAGCCCCAGCATTTT.

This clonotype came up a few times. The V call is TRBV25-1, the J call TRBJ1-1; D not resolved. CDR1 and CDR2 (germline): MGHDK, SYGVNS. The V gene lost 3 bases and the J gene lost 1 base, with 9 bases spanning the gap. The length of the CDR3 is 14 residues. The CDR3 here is CASSDVAGNTEAFF. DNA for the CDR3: TGTGCCAGCAGTGATGTTGCCGGGAACACTGAAGCTTTCTTT.